The 8 T cell receptor beta chains below come from one sample, sequenced in a study of blood T cell repertoires in COVID-19. Produced via immunoSEQ multiplex PCR; TCRdb's table is partial and in-frame only. The sample has 30,000 to 35,000 clones; roughly 73% are singletons. The sequencing input was peripheral blood. These receptors originate from a man older than 75 with active or convalescent COVID-19.

The gene calls are TRBV7-2 and TRBJ2-5; 7 bases are shared with TRBD1. V was clipped by 1 base and J by 5 bases; unmatched bases: 10. The CDR3 extends over 16 amino acids. Germline loops: CDR1 SGHTA, CDR2 FQGNSA. This CDR3 is CASSLVSQTGRETQYF. The CDR3 DNA sequence: TGTGCCAGCAGCTTAGTTTCGCAGACAGGGCGGGAGACCCAGTACTTC.

The chain has TRBV2 and TRBJ1-6; possibly TRBD1 for D (5 bases). Germline CDR1 reads SNHLY; CDR2 reads FYNNEI. The CDR3 consists of 13 residues. V was shortened by 3 bases and J by 6 bases, with 6 bases between the two germline ends. Here the CDR3 DNA reads TGTGCCAGCAGTGACAGGGTTAATTCACCCCTCCACTTT. Translating it yields CASSDRVNSPLHF.

The chain has TRBV19 and TRBJ2-2, with TRBD2 matching 15 bases. The V gene's germline CDR1 is LNHDA and CDR2 SQIVND (reference sequence). This CDR3 comprises 19 residues. The V segment lost 5 bases and the J segment 2 bases; nucleotides outside the gene matches: 9. The CDR3 loop reads CASSPSGGLAGGNTGELFF. Written as DNA, the CDR3 is TGTGCCAGTAGTCCCTCCGGGGGACTAGCGGGAGGTAACACCGGGGAGCTGTTTTTT. Filled out from reference TRBV19 and TRBJ2-2, the complete variable domain reads DGGITQSPKYLFRKEGQNVTLSCEQNLNHDAMYWYRQDPGQGLRLIYYSQIVNDFQKGDIAEGYSVSREKKESFPLTVTSAQKNPTAFYLCASSPSGGLAGGNTGELFFGEGSRLTVL.

The chain is built from TRBV25-1 and TRBJ1-2; 7 bases line up with TRBD1. Germline loops: CDR1 MGHDK, CDR2 SYGVNS. With V trimmed by 0 bases and J by 4 bases, 2 bases remained unmatched. There are 14 residues in the CDR3. This CDR3 reads CASSEYGQAYGYTF. CDR3 bases: TGTGCCAGCAGTGAATATGGACAGGCCTATGGCTACACCTTC.

This rearrangement joins TRBV5-1 to TRBJ2-1, with 8 bases aligning to TRBD2. The J segment lost 2 bases and the V segment lost 0 bases, leaving 4 bases of the junction unmatched. Per germline, CDR1 SGHRS and CDR2 YFSETQ. There are 16 residues in the CDR3. CDR3 sequence: CASSLAHSGTYNEQFF. CDR3 in DNA: TGCGCCAGCAGCTTGGCCCATAGCGGGACCTACAATGAGCAGTTCTTC.

V usage is TRBV5-4 and J usage is TRBJ2-1; unclear D gene. Germline V gives CDR1 SGHNT, CDR2 YYREEE (reference sequence). V lost 2 bases, J lost 6 bases, and 9 bases lay in between. The CDR3 is 13 residues long. In nucleotides, the CDR3 is TGTGCCAGCAGCTTTAAATTATTCAATGAGCAGTTCTTC. Protein sequence: CASSFKLFNEQFF.

In nucleotides, the CDR3 is TGTGCCAGCAGTCCGAAGTACGGCCCGGGGACCCAGTACTTC. This encodes CASSPKYGPGTQYF. The gene calls are TRBV6-2 or TRBV6-3 and TRBJ2-5; D gene uncertain. Germline V gives CDR1 MNHEY, CDR2 SVGEGT. The CDR3 extends over 14 amino acids. V lost 5 bases to trimming and J lost 7 bases, with 17 bases between them.

The J gene is TRBJ2-7, the V gene TRBV28, with D possibly TRBD1 on 6 matching bases. Germline V gene data show CDR1 as MDHEN and CDR2 as SYDVKM. The CDR3 length is 13 residues. V was shortened by 5 bases and J by 3 bases, with 11 bases between the two germline ends. The DNA of the CDR3 is TGTGCCAGCAGTATCACAGGGTTCTACGAGCAGTACTTC. Its translation: CASSITGFYEQYF. The complete variable domain, with remaining parts taken from reference TRBV28 and TRBJ2-7, reads DVKVTQSSRYLVKRTGEKVFLECVQDMDHENMFWYRQDPGLGLRLIYFSYDVKMKEKGDIPEGYSVSREKKERFSLILESASTNQTSMYLCASSITGFYEQYFGPGTRLTVT.